This T cell receptor beta chain was identified during a study of T-cell reconstitution after alpha-beta-depleted transplantation in children. This clonotype came up a few times. Its antigen is still unknown. The germline V gene has CDR1 MGHRA and CDR2 YSYEKL. The V and J ends lost 4 bases and 2 bases, in that order; junction bases with no gene match: 5. The CDR3 has 16 amino acids. Unique molecular identifiers featured in how the TCRbeta library was prepared. Each CDR3 protein is one row after TCRdb ran MiXCR on the PCR reads. The sample holds around 800,000 distinct CDR3 sequences; around 15% are singletons and the top ten take approximately 5%. Study findings and constraints: Newly produced T cells mostly provided counts and TCRbeta diversity after one year, as hyperexpanded clones declined. Several hundred graft clones that had expanded were reportedly the source of alpha-beta T cells about two months after transplant. Some patients' high day-60 TCRbeta diversity was attributed to recipient cells surviving conditioning.

This specimen was PBMCs, mostly from graft donor cells, taken 360 days after TCRalphabeta/CD19-depleted stem cell transplant. The origin of this receptor is a male patient younger than 18 who had a stem cell transplant for acute lymphoblastic leukemia, so the T cells may come from the graft donor. The chain is built from TRBV4-1 and TRBJ2-5, with 12 bases that match TRBD2. Here the CDR3 DNA reads TGCGCCAGCAGCCGACTAGCGGGAGCAGGGCAAGAGACCCAGTACTTC. Translated: CASSRLAGAGQETQYF.